This T cell receptor beta chain came from a study of blood T cell repertoires in COVID-19. About the study: The United States, Italy and Spain supplied acute and convalescent COVID-19 samples. PBMCs, B-cell-depleted T cells, or T cells were the source of the cDNA or gDNA that made up the material.

Germline CDR1 reads SEHNR; CDR2 reads FQNEAQ (reference sequence). Trimming removed 1 base from V and 1 base from J, with 11 bases in between. The CDR3 is 16 residues long. Source study methods: Counts of nucleated cells, estimated from reference gene primer amplification, were obtained. Clones were sequenced by immunoSEQ multiplex PCR, and TCRdb holds only the in-frame ones, with some missing. Clone size and V and J calls were adopted from that table, with D and trimming inferred from the DNA. Altogether about 200,000 clones are present, about 85% being singletons, with the ten largest covering about 22%.

The chain uses TRBV7-9 and TRBJ1-3; D might be TRBD1 (6 bases). Sequences were obtained from peripheral blood. The sequence was collected from a man in his 60s with active or convalescent COVID-19. The CDR3 region has the DNA TGTGCCAGCAGCTTAGACAGGGTCTTTTCTGGAAACACCATATATTTT. Protein: CASSLDRVFSGNTIYF.